Below, 25 T cell receptor beta chains from the same sample are listed, as sequenced in a study of cytomegalovirus exposure and HLA in healthy donors. Profiled with immunoSEQ multiplex PCR; TCRdb holds only in-frame clones, not every one. Among some 99,000 clones, approximately 91% were seen once, and the ten largest hold about 2%. The specimen sequenced was PBMCs. These receptors all stem from a woman aged 18-29 years in good health and CMV-seronegative.

This sequence joins TRBV5-4 and TRBJ2-7, with a weak D call TRBD1 (5 bases). Trimming removed 2 bases at V and 4 bases at J, with 22 bases between. This CDR3 spans 17 amino acids. Germline V gene lookup returns CDR1 SGHNT and CDR2 YYREEE (reference sequence). This chain's CDR3 is CASSLPRGQDTPYEQYF. The CDR3 DNA is TGTGCCAGCAGCTTACCTAGGGGTCAGGATACTCCATACGAGCAGTACTTC.

This sequence joins TRBV7-2 and TRBJ2-5; D might be TRBD1 (8 bases). CDR1 and CDR2 (germline): SGHTA, FQGNSA. Trimming shortened V by 5 bases and J by 6 bases, and 25 bases separated the two germline ends. CDR3 length: 17 residues. The CDR3 protein is CASSKQPNTGGVQTQYF. The CDR3 nucleotides read TGTGCCAGCAGCAAACAACCAAATACAGGGGGGGTACAGACCCAGTACTTC.

The chain combines TRBV6-1 with TRBJ1-1; D remains unclear. CDR3 length: 13 residues. Germline assignment: CDR1 MNHNS and CDR2 SASEGT. The V gene lost 2 bases and the J gene lost 1 base, with 5 bases spanning the gap. The CDR3 is CASSESRNTEAFF. The CDR3 DNA sequence: TGTGCCAGCAGTGAAAGCCGGAACACTGAAGCTTTCTTT.

This clone was seen only once. The rearrangement links TRBV5-1 to TRBJ2-1; D may be TRBD2 (5 bases). CDR1 and CDR2 (germline): SGHRS, YFSETQ. This CDR3 region has 16 residues. V was clipped by 0 bases and J by 9 bases, with 19 bases between them. The CDR3 spells CASSLGAGPGYGEQFF. Written as DNA, the CDR3 is TGCGCCAGCAGCTTGGGGGCGGGCCCGGGATACGGTGAGCAGTTCTTC.

V is TRBV5-6 and J is TRBJ1-1; D perhaps matches TRBD1 (6 bases). Trimming cost V 5 bases and J 1 base, with 12 bases left between them. The CDR3 runs 14 residues. Germline values: CDR1 SGHDT, CDR2 YYEEEE. This CDR3 is CASRKTGRNTEAFF. CDR3 DNA: TGTGCCAGCAGGAAAACAGGGAGGAACACTGAAGCTTTCTTT.

This chain joins TRBV9 and TRBJ2-7; D perhaps matches TRBD2 (5 bases). The germline V gene has CDR1 SGDLS and CDR2 YYNGEE. V was trimmed by 3 bases and J by 1 base, leaving 14 bases between them. This CDR3 is 15 amino acids long. The CDR3 DNA follows: TGTGCCAGCAGCGAGGGCCCGGGGTCTTCCTACGAGCAGTACTTC. Protein product: CASSEGPGSSYEQYF.

The J gene is TRBJ2-5, the V gene TRBV13; TRBD1 matches 9 bases. The CDR3 runs to 14 residues. V dropped 5 bases and J dropped 5; count of bases not matched to a gene: 6. CDR1 PRHDT and CDR2 FYEKMQ come from the germline V gene (reference sequence). The CDR3 region is CASSVGQGGETQYF. The CDR3 bases are TGTGCCAGCAGCGTGGGACAGGGAGGTGAGACCCAGTACTTC.

This chain joins TRBV28 and TRBJ2-7, with 16 bases fitting TRBD2. Germline V gene sequence: CDR1 MDHEN, CDR2 SYDVKM. The CDR3 is 16 amino acids. The ends lost 5 bases at V and 2 bases at J; junction bases unmatched: 3. In DNA form, the CDR3 reads TGTGCCAGCAGTCCCGGGACTAGCGGGGGGGCCTACGAGCAGTACTTC. Residues: CASSPGTSGGAYEQYF.

This chain uses TRBV13 with TRBJ2-3; a weak D match, TRBD2 (6 bases). The CDR3 length is 13 residues. CDR1 is PRHDT, CDR2 FYEKMQ, per germline (reference sequence). Trimming removed 0 bases from V and 11 bases from J, with 12 bases in between. CDR3 region: CASSLGRPAGQYF. The CDR3 nucleotides are TGTGCCAGCAGCTTAGGCCGCCCAGCGGGGCAGTATTTT.

The rearrangement links TRBV6-5 to TRBJ1-4; TRBD1 agrees at 9 bases. Germline CDR1 and CDR2: MNHEY and SVGAGI. Trimming cost V 0 bases and J 6 bases; bases outside gene matches: 5. The CDR3 extends over 16 amino acids. CDR3 coding DNA: TGTGCCAGCAGTTACTCGACGGGACAGGGATATGAAAAACTGTTTTTT. Its translation: CASSYSTGQGYEKLFF.

The chain carries TRBV27 and TRBJ2-2, with TRBD2 matching 10 bases. Germline CDR1 MNHEY, CDR2 SMNVEV (reference sequence). The V gene end was trimmed by 3 bases and the J gene end by 6 bases; junction bases not matched to a gene: 7. This CDR3 comprises 16 residues. The CDR3 region has the DNA TGTGCCAGCAGTTTGGGCACTAGCGGGACCGCCGGGGAGCTGTTTTTT. Its protein product is CASSLGTSGTAGELFF.

The chain is built from TRBV29-1 and TRBJ2-4; 9 bases map to TRBD1. Trimming cost V 6 bases and J 4 bases; bases outside gene matches: 4. Per the germline V gene, CDR1 is SQVTM and CDR2 is ANQGSEA. This CDR3 is built from 13 residues. As DNA, the CDR3 is TGCAGCGTCGCCGGGACAGGGAAAAACATTCAGTACTTC. It codes for CSVAGTGKNIQYF.

The J gene is TRBJ1-1, the V gene TRBV7-2, with D unclear. The germline V gene encodes CDR1 SGHTA and CDR2 FQGNSA. CDR3 length: 15 amino acids. Trimming took 3 bases from V and 4 from J, leaving 15 bases between them. The CDR3 bases are TGTGCCAGCAGCTTTTCGGGGAGTGGGGTCACTGAAGCTTTCTTT. Protein sequence: CASSFSGSGVTEAFF.

The rearrangement uses TRBV29-1 and TRBJ2-3, with 10 bases identical to TRBD1. V was clipped by 7 bases and J by 14 bases; unmatched bases: 12. Germline values: CDR1 SQVTM, CDR2 ANQGSEA. The CDR3 contains 12 residues. The DNA of the CDR3 is TGCAGCGCCGGGGACAGGGGTCCGTCATGGTATTTT. Amino acids: CSAGDRGPSWYF.

V and J are TRBV9 and TRBJ1-5; no definite D call. Germline V gene data show CDR1 as SGDLS and CDR2 as YYNGEE. Between the trimmed V and J ends, which lost 1 base and 2 bases, there was a span of 10 bases. The CDR3 has 15 amino acids. In nucleotides, the CDR3 is TGTGCCAGCAGCGTAACCTCGGGTGGCAATCAGCCCCAGCATTTT. It codes for CASSVTSGGNQPQHF.

As concerns this clone: The sample carries other DNA sequences with the same CDR3. The chain carries TRBV2 and TRBJ1-5; possible D gene TRBD1, 5 bases. Between the trimmed V and J ends, which lost 8 bases and 1 base, there was a span of 9 bases. CDR3 length equals 13 residues. Germline V gene data show CDR1 as SNHLY and CDR2 as FYNNEI. The CDR3 coding sequence is TGTGCCAGCCGGAGGGACAGCAATCAGCCCCAGCATTTT. This gives the protein CASRRDSNQPQHF.

The rearrangement uses TRBV6-6 and TRBJ2-7; 12 bases map to TRBD2. Per germline, CDR1 MNHNY and CDR2 SVGAGI (reference sequence). The CDR3 has 15 amino acids. V shed 6 bases and J 6 bases; nucleotides not matched to a gene: 9. In DNA form, the CDR3 reads TGTGCCAGCAGGGCCTCTAGCGGGAGGGCCCTCGAGCAGTACTTC. Its protein is CASRASSGRALEQYF.

The chain joins TRBV5-1 to TRBJ2-6, with a tentative D call TRBD1 (5 bases). CDR1 and CDR2 (germline): SGHRS, YFSETQ. V lost 1 base and J 4 bases, leaving 9 bases between the germline ends. The CDR3 consists of 15 residues. CDR3 sequence reads: CASSLSGSGANVLTF. The CDR3 DNA is TGCGCCAGCAGCTTGTCAGGGTCGGGGGCCAACGTCCTGACTTTC.

This clone occurred once. This chain uses TRBV5-1 with TRBJ1-3, with TRBD1 matching over 9 bases. CDR3 length: 15 residues. V was clipped by 1 base and J by 4 bases; unmatched bases: 3. The germline V gene has CDR1 SGHRS and CDR2 YFSETQ. The chain's CDR3 is CASSLLGQGGNTIYF. CDR3 DNA sequence: TGCGCCAGCAGCTTGCTCGGACAGGGGGGAAACACCATATATTTT.

The chain links TRBV5-4 to TRBJ2-5; 9 nucleotides line up with TRBD2. J gave up 4 bases and V 4 bases, and 11 bases lay outside the gene matches. Germline V CDR1 and CDR2: SGHNT, YYREEE (reference sequence). This CDR3 is built from 16 residues. CDR3: CASSGGSGRAGETQYF. CDR3 nucleotide sequence: TGTGCCAGCAGCGGAGGTAGCGGGAGAGCCGGAGAGACCCAGTACTTC.

The chain carries TRBV6-5 and TRBJ1-2; D is possibly TRBD1 (6 bases). CDR1 is MNHEY and CDR2 is SVGAGI in the germline V gene. Trimming shortened V by 2 bases and J by 5 bases, and 15 bases separated the two germline ends. CDR3 size: 15 residues. The CDR3 DNA sequence: TGTGCCAGCAGTTACGACCCTACAGGGACATATGGCTACACCTTC. Protein sequence: CASSYDPTGTYGYTF.

The chain couples TRBV9 to TRBJ1-1; 8 positions match TRBD1. CDR1 is SGDLS, CDR2 YYNGEE, per germline. V shed 3 bases and J 11 bases; nucleotides not matched to a gene: 21. There are 17 residues in the CDR3. This chain's CDR3 is CASSGGGGQVGISRAFF. The CDR3 DNA follows: TGTGCCAGCAGCGGCGGCGGGGGACAGGTGGGGATTTCTCGGGCTTTCTTT.

This clone appeared a single time. The chain carries TRBV29-1 and TRBJ2-1, with 9 positions matching TRBD1. Per the germline V gene, CDR1 is SQVTM and CDR2 is ANQGSEA. CDR3 length: 12 amino acids. Trimming at V came to 5 bases and at J to 7 bases, leaving 3 bases not matched to a gene. The chain's CDR3 is CSVNRGQNEQFF. The CDR3 DNA sequence: TGCAGCGTTAACAGGGGGCAAAATGAGCAGTTCTTC.

The rearrangement joins TRBV15 to TRBJ2-1; 7 bases map to TRBD2. The germline gives CDR1 LNHNV, CDR2 YYDKDF (reference sequence). After removal of 8 bases from V and 3 bases from J, the junction contained 7 bases not matched to a gene. The CDR3 is 14 amino acids. The CDR3: CATGRAKSYNEQFF. Here the CDR3 DNA reads TGTGCCACCGGGAGGGCCAAGAGCTACAATGAGCAGTTCTTC.

V usage is TRBV28 and J usage is TRBJ1-3; D ambiguous. The CDR3 has 12 residues. The germline gives CDR1 MDHEN, CDR2 SYDVKM. V lost 3 bases to trimming and J lost 4 bases, with 4 bases between them. The CDR3 coding sequence is TGTGCCAGCAGTTTTCCAGGAAACACCATATATTTT. It codes for CASSFPGNTIYF.